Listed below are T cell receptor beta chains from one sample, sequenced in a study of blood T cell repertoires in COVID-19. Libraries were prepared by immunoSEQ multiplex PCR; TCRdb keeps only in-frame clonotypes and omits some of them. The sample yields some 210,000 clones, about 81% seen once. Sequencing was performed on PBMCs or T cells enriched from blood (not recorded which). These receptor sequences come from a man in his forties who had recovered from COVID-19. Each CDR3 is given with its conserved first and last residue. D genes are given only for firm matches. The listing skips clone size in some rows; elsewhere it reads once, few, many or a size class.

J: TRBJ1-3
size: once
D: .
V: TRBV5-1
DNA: TGCGCCAGACCTTGTGCCAGGGTCCCTAAAATCTCTGGAAACACCATATATTTT
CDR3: CARPCARVPKISGNTIYF

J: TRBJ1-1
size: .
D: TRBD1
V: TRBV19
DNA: TGTGCCAGTAGTAGGCAGGGGGCCTTCGGCACTGAAGCTTTCTTT
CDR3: CASSRQGAFGTEAFF

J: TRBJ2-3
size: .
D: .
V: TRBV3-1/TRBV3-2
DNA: TGTGCCAGCAGCCTGGACTGGGGGGCAGATACGCAGTATTTT
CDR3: CASSLDWGADTQYF

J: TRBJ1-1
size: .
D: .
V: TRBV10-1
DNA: TGCGCCAGCAGTTACATAACTGGAGGGGAAGCTTTCTTT
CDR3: CASSYITGGEAFF

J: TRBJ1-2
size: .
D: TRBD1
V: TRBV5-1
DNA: TGCGCCAGCAGCTTGGAACGGGCAGGGGGTGGTGGCTACACCTTC
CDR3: CASSLERAGGGGYTF

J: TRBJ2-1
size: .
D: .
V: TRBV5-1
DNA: TGCGCCAGCAGCTTGGCCGAGGGCCCCCCCGAGGGTGAGCAGTTCTTC
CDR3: CASSLAEGPPEGEQFF

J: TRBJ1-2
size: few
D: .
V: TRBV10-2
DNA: TGCGCCAGCGACGGCGGGGGTAGTTACGGCTACACCTTC
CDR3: CASDGGGSYGYTF

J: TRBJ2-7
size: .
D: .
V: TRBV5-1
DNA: TGCGCCAGCAGCTTGGACAGCCCCATTTACGAGCAGTACTTC
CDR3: CASSLDSPIYEQYF

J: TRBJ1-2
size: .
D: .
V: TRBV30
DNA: TGTGCCTGGTCCAGGCTCCTCTATGGCTACACCTTC
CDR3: CAWSRLLYGYTF

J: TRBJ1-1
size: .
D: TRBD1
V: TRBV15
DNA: TGTGCCACCAGCAGAGACCGCCGGGGACAGGGGCGCGGGAACACTGAAGCTTTCTTT
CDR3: CATSRDRRGQGRGNTEAFF

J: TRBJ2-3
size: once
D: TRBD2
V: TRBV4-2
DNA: TGTGCCAGCAGCCAACTAGCGGGGTCTTCTAGCACAGATACGCAGTATTTT
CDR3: CASSQLAGSSSTDTQYF

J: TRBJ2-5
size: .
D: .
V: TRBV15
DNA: TGTGCCACCAGCAGAGATAAGGGAGTAGAGACCCAGTACTTC
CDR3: CATSRDKGVETQYF

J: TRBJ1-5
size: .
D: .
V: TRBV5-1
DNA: TGCGCCAGCAGCTTGGAGGGGGGGCGCAATCAGCCCCAGCATTTT
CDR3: CASSLEGGRNQPQHF

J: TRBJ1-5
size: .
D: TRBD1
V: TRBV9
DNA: TGTGCCAGCAGCTCACGGGGACAGCTAAGTTATAGCACTCAGCCCCAGCATTTT
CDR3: CASSSRGQLSYSTQPQHF

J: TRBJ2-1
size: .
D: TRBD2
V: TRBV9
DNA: TGTGCCAGCAGCGTAAGCACCCGGCCTAGCGGGAGCAATGAGCAGTTCTTC
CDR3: CASSVSTRPSGSNEQFF

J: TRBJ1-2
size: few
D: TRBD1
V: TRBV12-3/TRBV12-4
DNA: TGTGCCAGCAGCCAAGACAGGGTTGGCTACACCTTC
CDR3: CASSQDRVGYTF

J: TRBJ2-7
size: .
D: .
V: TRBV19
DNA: TGTGCCAGTAGTATTGCGGGCAAGTACTACGAGCAGTACTTC
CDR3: CASSIAGKYYEQYF

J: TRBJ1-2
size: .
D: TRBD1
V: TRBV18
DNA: TGTGCCAGCTCACTAACAGGGGAGGTCTATGGCTACACCTTC
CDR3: CASSLTGEVYGYTF